This TCR beta chain was observed in a study of T cell responses to AZD1222 COVID-19 vaccine. Whole-study results and caveats: Compared with day 0, the breadth and depth of the Spike-specific TCR repertoire rose significantly after two doses of AZD1222. Targeting of unmutated variant regions was reportedly seen in nearly half of spike-specific TCRs. Mostly white British, mostly female donors; authors suggested clonal diversity may be underestimated.

Germline CDR1 SGHNT, CDR2 YYREEE (reference sequence). This CDR3 is built from 13 residues. V lost 5 bases to trimming and J lost 10 bases, with 16 bases between them. The repertoire was sequenced with immunoSEQ multiplex PCR; TCRdb's copy has only in-frame clones and lacks some. The profile covers fewer than 150,000 clones, with about 93% appearing a single time and approximately 5% taken by the ten largest. Comments on this clone: Its target is unknown.

The chain has TRBV5-4 and TRBJ2-1, with D tentatively TRBD1 (6 bases). This specimen was peripheral blood, taken 28 days after the second AZD1222 dose. This TCR was recovered from an adult who received the AZD1222 COVID-19 vaccine. The CDR3 region is CASSTRGRGEQFF. CDR3 nucleotides: TGTGCCAGCAGTACCAGGGGTAGGGGAGAGCAGTTCTTC.